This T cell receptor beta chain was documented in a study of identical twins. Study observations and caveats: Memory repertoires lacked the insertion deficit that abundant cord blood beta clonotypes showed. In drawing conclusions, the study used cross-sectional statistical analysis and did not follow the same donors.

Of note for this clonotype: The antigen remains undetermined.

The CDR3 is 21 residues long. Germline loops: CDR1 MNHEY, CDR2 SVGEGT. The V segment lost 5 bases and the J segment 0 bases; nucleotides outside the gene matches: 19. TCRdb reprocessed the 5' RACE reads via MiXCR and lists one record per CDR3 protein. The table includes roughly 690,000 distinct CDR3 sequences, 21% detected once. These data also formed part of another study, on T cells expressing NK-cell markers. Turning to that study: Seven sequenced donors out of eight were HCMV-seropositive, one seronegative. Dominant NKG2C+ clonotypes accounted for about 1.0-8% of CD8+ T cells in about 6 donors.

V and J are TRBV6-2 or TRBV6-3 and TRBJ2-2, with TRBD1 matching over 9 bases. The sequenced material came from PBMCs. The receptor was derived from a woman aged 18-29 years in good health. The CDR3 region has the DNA TGTGCCAGCAGTACAAACACAAAACAGGGGGCCGGTGGCCCGAACACCGGGGAGCTGTTTTTT. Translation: CASSTNTKQGAGGPNTGELFF.